Presented here are 25 T cell receptor beta chains from one specimen sequenced in a study of T cells after yellow fever vaccination. TCRdb re-called the 5' RACE reads through MiXCR, storing one row per CDR3 protein. Of some 320,000 distinct CDR3 sequences detected, roughly 8.7% appear once; the ten largest clones hold about 3%. Here the sequenced sample was CD4+ T cells sorted from PBMCs, taken 5 days after the yellow fever booster vaccination. These receptors came from a man in his late teens or twenties who received the YFV17D yellow fever vaccine.

The rearrangement links TRBV20-1 to TRBJ1-1; possibly TRBD1 for D (5 bases). Germline V gene sequence: CDR1 DFQATT, CDR2 SNEGSKA (reference sequence). This CDR3 spans 14 amino acids. CDR3 sequence: CRRDRRGRAAEAFF. The CDR3 DNA sequence: TGCAGAAGGGACCGACGGGGAAGGGCCGCTGAAGCTTTCTTT.

This clonotype was observed a handful of times. This chain links TRBV25-1 with TRBJ2-2; D gene uncertain. CDR1 and CDR2 (germline): MGHDK, SYGVNS. V was shortened by 1 base and J by 5 bases, with 14 bases between the two germline ends. This CDR3 is 16 amino acids long. CDR3 protein: CASSELWGQYTGELFF. The CDR3, as DNA: TGTGCCAGCAGTGAATTGTGGGGTCAGTATACCGGGGAGCTGTTTTTT.

The J gene is TRBJ2-5, the V gene TRBV4-1, with 10 bases lining up with TRBD1. The ends lost 2 bases at V and 5 bases at J; junction bases unmatched: 17. Germline CDR1 reads MGHRA; CDR2 reads YSYEKL. The CDR3 contains 19 residues. The CDR3 DNA is TGCGCCAGCAGCCAACAGCCGAACGGAGACAGGGGGCGCAGGGAGACCCAGTACTTC. Amino acid sequence: CASSQQPNGDRGRRETQYF.

At least ten counts were recorded for this clonotype. The chain is built from TRBV7-2 and TRBJ2-3; 8 bases fit TRBD2. Germline values: CDR1 SGHTA, CDR2 FQGNSA. The CDR3 loop spans 15 amino acids. Trimming at V came to 1 base and at J to 2 bases, leaving 2 bases not matched to a gene. CDR3 protein: CASSLVGGVTDTQYF. The CDR3 DNA follows: TGTGCCAGCAGCTTAGTCGGGGGGGTCACAGATACGCAGTATTTT.

This chain uses TRBV24-1 with TRBJ2-1; D remains unclear. Germline CDR1 and CDR2: KGHDR and SFDVKD. V lost 9 bases to trimming and J lost 0 bases, with 11 bases between them. The CDR3 totals 14 residues. CDR3 bases: TGTGCCACCCGGGCCGCAGGCTCCTACAATGAGCAGTTCTTC. This codes for CATRAAGSYNEQFF.

This clonotype appeared many times. The chain is built from TRBV20-1 and TRBJ2-1, with unresolved D. V lost 5 bases and J 6 bases, leaving 11 bases between the germline ends. The CDR3 is 12 residues long. The germline gives CDR1 DFQATT, CDR2 SNEGSKA (reference sequence). The CDR3 loop reads CSAAFDGNEQFF. The DNA for the CDR3 is TGCAGTGCTGCTTTCGACGGCAATGAGCAGTTCTTC.

This clonotype was counted ten times or more. The chain uses TRBV20-1 and TRBJ2-3, with 9 nucleotides matching TRBD2. V shed 0 bases and J 4 bases; nucleotides not matched to a gene: 8. The CDR3 sequence is 16 residues long. Germline V gene data show CDR1 as DFQATT and CDR2 as SNEGSKA (reference sequence). The CDR3: CSARDWASGAPDTQYF. The CDR3 DNA reads TGCAGTGCTAGAGATTGGGCTAGCGGGGCCCCAGATACGCAGTATTTT.

The chain combines TRBV12-3 or TRBV12-4 with TRBJ2-3; the D is unclear. This CDR3 is 13 amino acids long. V lost 8 bases and J lost 1, with 10 bases in between. The CDR3 DNA follows: TGTGCCAGCCGATTGCGCCGCACAGATACGCAGTATTTT. Its protein is CASRLRRTDTQYF.

This clonotype was counted between two and nine times. The V call is TRBV10-3, the J call TRBJ2-2; D might be TRBD2 (6 bases). V was trimmed by 2 bases and J by 6 bases, leaving 13 bases between them. Germline CDR1 reads ENHRY; CDR2 reads SYGVKD. The length of the CDR3 is 15 residues. For the CDR3, the DNA is TGTGCCATCAGTGAGAGGCCCGGGGGTTCCGGGGAGCTGTTTTTT. Its translation: CAISERPGGSGELFF.

This clonotype has just a few counts. The chain has TRBV6-5 and TRBJ2-1; D is possibly TRBD1 or TRBD2 (6 bases each). The CDR3 has 13 amino acids. V shed 6 bases and J shed 10 bases, with 16 bases lying between them. The germline gives CDR1 MNHEY, CDR2 SVGAGI. This CDR3 is CASRKGGQGEQFF. In DNA form, the CDR3 reads TGTGCCAGCAGGAAAGGGGGGCAAGGAGAGCAGTTCTTC.

This clonotype was recorded at least ten times. The chain uses TRBV6-2 or TRBV6-3 and TRBJ2-3, with 7 bases identical to TRBD1. Germline V lookup: CDR1 MNHEY, CDR2 SVGEGT. The J segment lost 2 bases and the V segment lost 2 bases, leaving 13 bases of the junction unmatched. The CDR3 spans 18 residues. The DNA for the CDR3 is TGTGCCAGCAGTTACCGATGGACAGGTCGGGGAATCACAGATACGCAGTATTTT. Amino acid sequence: CASSYRWTGRGITDTQYF.

This clonotype was detected a few times. V gene TRBV4-1 combines with J gene TRBJ2-1; D unclear. The V gene lost 4 bases and the J gene lost 8 bases, with 18 bases spanning the gap. From germline, CDR1 is MGHRA and CDR2 YSYEKL. This CDR3 has 15 residues. The CDR3 sequence: CASSPGPYPFDEQFF. The DNA of the CDR3 is TGCGCCAGCAGCCCCGGGCCATACCCCTTCGATGAGCAGTTCTTC.

V is TRBV3-1 and J is TRBJ2-3; the match to TRBD2 covers 9 bases. The J segment lost 3 bases and the V segment lost 0 bases, leaving 4 bases of the junction unmatched. This CDR3 has 16 amino acids. Germline V gene sequence: CDR1 LGHDT, CDR2 YNNKEL (reference sequence). In nucleotides, the CDR3 is TGTGCCAGCAGCCAAGATCGCGGGGGGGGGACAGATACGCAGTATTTT. It yields the protein CASSQDRGGGTDTQYF.

This clonotype was counted a few times. The DNA for the CDR3 is TGTGCCAGCAGCCAAGGATCAGGCAGAAGCAATCAGCCCCAGCATTTT. Encoded protein: CASSQGSGRSNQPQHF. The chain combines TRBV3-1 with TRBJ1-5; D is undetermined. The germline V gene encodes CDR1 LGHDT and CDR2 YNNKEL (reference sequence). Deletions cut 1 base from V and 1 base from J, with 11 bases between. The CDR3 is 16 residues long.

This clonotype was found a few times. The rearrangement joins TRBV4-3 to TRBJ1-6; the D is unclear. Germline V gives CDR1 LGHNA, CDR2 YSLEER. Deletions cut 0 bases from V and 10 bases from J, with 13 bases between. The CDR3 contains 15 residues. CDR3 in amino acids: CASSQEHIGESPLHF. For the CDR3, the DNA is TGCGCCAGCAGCCAAGAACACATTGGAGAATCACCCCTCCACTTT.

This chain joins TRBV6-4 and TRBJ2-7; possible D gene TRBD2, 5 bases. Trimming pared 8 bases from V and 4 bases from J, leaving 12 bases between. Germline CDR1 and CDR2: MRHNA and SNTAGT. The CDR3 loop spans 12 amino acids. CDR3 coding DNA: TGTGCCAGCCCCCGGCGGGCTTACGAGCAGTACGTC. Translating gives CASPRRAYEQYV.

This clonotype was recorded many times. The chain couples TRBV5-1 to TRBJ2-5; D not certain. Germline values: CDR1 SGHRS, CDR2 YFSETQ. This CDR3 comprises 14 residues. The V end was cut by 4 bases, the J end by 0 bases, with 10 bases between. In nucleotides, the CDR3 is TGCGCCAGCAGCGCCTCGACAAACCAAGAGACCCAGTACTTC. This codes for CASSASTNQETQYF.

This clonotype showed up just a few times. The chain uses TRBV7-4 and TRBJ2-7, with 9 bases that match TRBD2. Trimming removed 1 base from V and 2 bases from J; junction bases left unmatched: 6. Per germline, CDR1 SGHVT and CDR2 SQSDAQ. This CDR3 comprises 16 residues. The DNA for the CDR3 is TGTGCCAGCAGCTTAGAAGCGGGGGGCCCCCCCTACGAGCAGTACGTC. Protein sequence: CASSLEAGGPPYEQYV.

This clonotype was detected only a few times. This chain joins TRBV7-9 and TRBJ1-2, with D maybe TRBD1 (6 bases). CDR1 SEHNR and CDR2 FQNEAQ come from the germline V gene (reference sequence). The V and J ends lost 6 bases and 3 bases respectively, with 17 bases between them. The CDR3 has 15 amino acids. DNA of the CDR3: TGTGCCAGCAGTTCAGGGGCAAGGCAGGACTATGGCTACACCTTC. Amino acid sequence: CASSSGARQDYGYTF.

At least ten counts were recorded for this clonotype. This chain uses TRBV12-3 or TRBV12-4 with TRBJ1-5; 7 bases are shared with TRBD1. The CDR3 consists of 13 residues. Unmatched junction bases numbered 5, after V lost 7 bases and J lost 5 bases. CDR3 DNA: TGTGCCAGCACTCGGACAGGCGATCAGCCCCAGCATTTT. It translates to CASTRTGDQPQHF.

This clonotype was seen more than once but under ten times. The chain recombines TRBV7-6 with TRBJ1-1, with a weak D call TRBD1 (6 bases). The V end lost 1 base, the J end lost 4 bases, and 13 bases lay between the germline ends. Germline lookup yields CDR1 SGHVS and CDR2 FNYEAQ. There are 15 residues in the CDR3. The CDR3: CASSLGWRGSTEAFF. The CDR3 DNA follows: TGTGCCAGCAGCTTAGGGTGGAGGGGGAGCACTGAAGCTTTCTTT.

This clonotype came up a few times. The V and J genes are TRBV10-3 and TRBJ1-3; 7 nucleotides match TRBD1. V gave up 6 bases and J gave up 3 bases; unmatched junction bases: 8. Germline V gives CDR1 ENHRY, CDR2 SYGVKD. The CDR3 runs 15 residues. CDR3 protein: CAIRGTGQLGNTIYF. The CDR3 nucleotides read TGTGCCATCAGGGGGACGGGACAGCTTGGAAACACCATATATTTT.

This clonotype was picked up many times. The chain is built from TRBV29-1 and TRBJ1-1; D not resolved. The CDR3 has 12 residues. Germline values: CDR1 SQVTM, CDR2 ANQGSEA. Trimming cost V 0 bases and J 6 bases, with 8 bases left between them. The CDR3: CSVEDGGAEAFF. CDR3 sequence (DNA): TGCAGCGTTGAAGACGGTGGGGCTGAAGCTTTCTTT.

The rearrangement links TRBV19 to TRBJ2-5; 9 nucleotides agree with TRBD2. The CDR3 length is 15 residues. Looked up from germline, CDR1 is LNHDA and CDR2 is SQIVND (reference sequence). Germline trimming cut 3 bases from V and 3 bases from J; bases unmatched to any gene: 5. CDR3 nucleotide sequence: TGTGCCAGTAGTATTTCTAGCGGGGACGAAGAGACCCAGTACTTC. Residues: CASSISSGDEETQYF.

V and J are TRBV7-9 and TRBJ1-5, with D possibly TRBD1 on 6 matching bases. CDR1 is SEHNR and CDR2 is FQNEAQ in the germline V gene (reference sequence). The V end lost 7 bases, the J end lost 4 bases, and 17 bases lay between the germline ends. The CDR3 consists of 15 residues. The CDR3 reads CASTTEGGPNQPQHF. The DNA of the CDR3 is TGTGCCAGCACCACCGAAGGGGGGCCTAATCAGCCCCAGCATTTT.